The present T cell receptor (beta chain) was sequenced within a study of tumor and adjacent non-tumor tissue in lung cancer. CDR1 and CDR2 (germline): MNHNS, SASEGT. J was trimmed by 1 base and V by 3 bases; bases with no gene match: 21. CDR3 length: 21 residues. A modified ARM-PCR protocol with three rounds of nested PCR amplified TCRbeta. Each CDR3 protein gets one entry after TCRdb re-called the multiplex PCR reads with MiXCR. There are almost 75,000 distinct CDR3 sequences in the sample; 55% to 70% occur only once, and around a quarter lies in the top ten. Concerning this clonotype: Given a much more abundant clone one base away, this may be a read error.

This sample's RNA came from whole unsorted tissue. This non-tumor lung sample came from over 3 cm beyond the tumor edge. The chain has TRBV6-1 and TRBJ2-1; 7 bases line up with TRBD1. The TCR originated in a woman aged 50 to 60 with non-small cell lung cancer. The sequenced material came from distant non-tumor lung tissue. The CDR3 loop is CASSEGLVRQGEMSSYNEQFF. In DNA, the CDR3 is TGTGCCAGCAGTGAGGGGCTGGTGAGACAGGGAGAGATGAGTTCCTACAATGAGCAGTTCTTC.